This T cell receptor (beta chain) was documented in a study of blood T cells in healthy people across ages (dated by TCRdb to 2015 to 2017). The study in broad terms: In model experiments, roughly one uniquely barcoded TCR beta cDNA molecule per two T cells was captured by template switching. Age-related changes in TCR beta repertoire diversity were measured in the study by deep sequencing normalized with unique cDNA molecular identifiers. For two donors (one aged 18 to 30 and one aged 80 or older), the study analyzed two additional independent replicas of 1 million unique cDNA reads from the same blood draw. The donors were divided into four age groups: young (average around 15 years), middle-aged (approximately 39), aged (about 60) and long-lived (about 84).

Results and caveats for the whole study, not just this receptor: Compared with the aged group, the long-lived group had more naive CD4+ T cells, fewer expanded clones and increased TCR diversity, a pattern suggesting age selection. Because donor CMV infection status was unknown, age-related changes in expanded clonotypes were potentially confounded. Observed TCR beta diversity per million T cells fell roughly linearly with age, and a significant reduction was already apparent by age roughly 40. Total diversity estimates from one million sequenced T cells were considered lower bounds and underestimates. Because profiling used bulk unsorted PBMCs, naive and antigen-experienced compartments could not be compared conclusively. There was a strong correlation between observed TCR beta diversity and the percentage of naive T cells measured by flow cytometry.

Receptor amplification or capture employed 5' RACE. For sequencing, an Illumina HiSeq 2500 was employed. A second PCR of roughly 6 to 11 cycles was performed with a sample-barcoded 5' primer and a J-beta primer mix. A template-switch 5' adaptor carrying 12 random nucleotides introduced a unique molecular identifier onto each TCR beta cDNA molecule. Each sample yielded at least 2.5 million CDR3-containing paired-end reads. All of the RNA was converted into first-strand cDNA using the Mint cDNA synthesis kit, with a TRBC-specific oligonucleotide serving as the primer. Following uracil-DNA glycosylase treatment, all cDNA underwent a first 18-cycle PCR with the universal primers M1SS and BC2_uni_R. Concerning the study's data processing: For normalization, 1 million high-quality reads, each with a distinct molecular identifier, were randomly selected from each sample. Reads with shared molecular identifiers were discarded instead of being binned into consensus sequences. MiTCR, with a Q25 quality threshold and the strictest error-elimination algorithm, was used for CDR3 identification, clonotype clustering and error correction. A nonparametric unseen species model with Euler transformation was used to estimate a lower bound on total TCR beta diversity. The public reads were quality trimmed at Q25 with fastp and then assembled into clones with MiXCR by TCRdb, keeping productive beta chains. Rows with one shared CDR3 protein collapse into an entry with the most common genes and DNA. TCRdb's processing, not the study's, gives the V and J calls here. In all, the sample holds approximately 900,000 distinct CDR3 sequences, and about 27% of those were seen once. The ten largest clones take up 9.5% to 13% of the sample.

The CDR3 holds 13 amino acids from the cysteine to the phenylalanine. Only CDR3 DNA is held: 39 bases, read in frame from base 1. Per the germline V gene, MDHEN is the CDR1 and SYDVKM is the CDR2. Ends trimmed: V by 4 bases, J by 3 bases; bases unmatched to a gene: 2. Donors were about 36 systemically healthy Caucasian individuals from Russia aged roughly 6 to 90 years. Each donor gave around 9.9 milliliters of peripheral blood, collected into EDTA-treated Vacutainer tubes. Ficoll-Paque density-gradient centrifugation was used to isolate PBMCs, with at least 6 million obtained per sample. Total RNA was extracted from PBMCs with Trizol reagent, with at least 6 micrograms obtained per sample. Naive CD45RAhigh/CD27high T cell percentages were measured by flow cytometry on a PBMC aliquot from every donor. This clonotype was picked up many times. What antigen it recognizes has not been identified. No base quality values were provided; no much bigger clone lies one nucleotide off.

This same sample was also part of a study on T cells of mothers and their children. Drawing on the second study: The donors were nine systemically healthy Caucasian individuals, made up of three mothers and their six children. cDNA synthesis consumed the entire amount of extracted RNA, loaded at approximately 1.4 ug RNA in each 15 ul reaction. In the second PCR, the M1S primer introduced both the sample barcodes and 2-4 random nucleotides. Over 8.5 million TCR beta CDR3 reads came from each mother, compared with some 3 million reads from each child. Thymic selection similarly shapes TCR recombination output in related and unrelated pairs, with minor effect from inherited differences. Normalized repertoire overlap was always slightly but never significantly higher in related than unrelated mother-child pairs. With a sensitivity of 90 to 100 clones per million clonotypes, no persistent microchimeric T cell clones were detected. The study used deep NGS to compare TCR beta repertoires of mothers and children, seeking features distinguishing related mother-child pairs from unrelated individuals. The mean age was roughly 44 +/- 4 years for the mothers and 11 +/- 4 years for the children. After adapter ligation was performed with NEBNext reagents, the libraries were sequenced on an Illumina HiSeq 2000 with 100+100 nt paired-end reads. To prevent cross-contamination, the mother and child libraries were prepared one month apart and sequenced in separate runs. For each donor, somewhere between roughly 450,000 and 2,100,000 distinct TCR beta clonotypes were identified. Naive TCR beta clonotypes were estimated from low-frequency clonotypes matched to each donor's FACS-determined naive share, without sorting.

The rearranged chain carries TRBV28 and TRBJ2-5, and 7 bases in between align with TRBD1. This TCR was recovered from a woman aged 40 to 50 in good health. The sequenced material came from blood. The DNA sequence follows: TGTGCCAGCAGTTCCGACAGGGAAGAGACCCAGTACTTC. Its amino acids are CASSSDREETQYF. With the portions outside the CDR3 filled from the reference TRBV28 and TRBJ2-5 genes, the complete variable region becomes DVKVTQSSRYLVKRTGEKVFLECVQDMDHENMFWYRQDPGLGLRLIYFSYDVKMKEKGDIPEGYSVSREKKERFSLILESASTNQTSMYLCASSSDREETQYFGPGTRLLVL.